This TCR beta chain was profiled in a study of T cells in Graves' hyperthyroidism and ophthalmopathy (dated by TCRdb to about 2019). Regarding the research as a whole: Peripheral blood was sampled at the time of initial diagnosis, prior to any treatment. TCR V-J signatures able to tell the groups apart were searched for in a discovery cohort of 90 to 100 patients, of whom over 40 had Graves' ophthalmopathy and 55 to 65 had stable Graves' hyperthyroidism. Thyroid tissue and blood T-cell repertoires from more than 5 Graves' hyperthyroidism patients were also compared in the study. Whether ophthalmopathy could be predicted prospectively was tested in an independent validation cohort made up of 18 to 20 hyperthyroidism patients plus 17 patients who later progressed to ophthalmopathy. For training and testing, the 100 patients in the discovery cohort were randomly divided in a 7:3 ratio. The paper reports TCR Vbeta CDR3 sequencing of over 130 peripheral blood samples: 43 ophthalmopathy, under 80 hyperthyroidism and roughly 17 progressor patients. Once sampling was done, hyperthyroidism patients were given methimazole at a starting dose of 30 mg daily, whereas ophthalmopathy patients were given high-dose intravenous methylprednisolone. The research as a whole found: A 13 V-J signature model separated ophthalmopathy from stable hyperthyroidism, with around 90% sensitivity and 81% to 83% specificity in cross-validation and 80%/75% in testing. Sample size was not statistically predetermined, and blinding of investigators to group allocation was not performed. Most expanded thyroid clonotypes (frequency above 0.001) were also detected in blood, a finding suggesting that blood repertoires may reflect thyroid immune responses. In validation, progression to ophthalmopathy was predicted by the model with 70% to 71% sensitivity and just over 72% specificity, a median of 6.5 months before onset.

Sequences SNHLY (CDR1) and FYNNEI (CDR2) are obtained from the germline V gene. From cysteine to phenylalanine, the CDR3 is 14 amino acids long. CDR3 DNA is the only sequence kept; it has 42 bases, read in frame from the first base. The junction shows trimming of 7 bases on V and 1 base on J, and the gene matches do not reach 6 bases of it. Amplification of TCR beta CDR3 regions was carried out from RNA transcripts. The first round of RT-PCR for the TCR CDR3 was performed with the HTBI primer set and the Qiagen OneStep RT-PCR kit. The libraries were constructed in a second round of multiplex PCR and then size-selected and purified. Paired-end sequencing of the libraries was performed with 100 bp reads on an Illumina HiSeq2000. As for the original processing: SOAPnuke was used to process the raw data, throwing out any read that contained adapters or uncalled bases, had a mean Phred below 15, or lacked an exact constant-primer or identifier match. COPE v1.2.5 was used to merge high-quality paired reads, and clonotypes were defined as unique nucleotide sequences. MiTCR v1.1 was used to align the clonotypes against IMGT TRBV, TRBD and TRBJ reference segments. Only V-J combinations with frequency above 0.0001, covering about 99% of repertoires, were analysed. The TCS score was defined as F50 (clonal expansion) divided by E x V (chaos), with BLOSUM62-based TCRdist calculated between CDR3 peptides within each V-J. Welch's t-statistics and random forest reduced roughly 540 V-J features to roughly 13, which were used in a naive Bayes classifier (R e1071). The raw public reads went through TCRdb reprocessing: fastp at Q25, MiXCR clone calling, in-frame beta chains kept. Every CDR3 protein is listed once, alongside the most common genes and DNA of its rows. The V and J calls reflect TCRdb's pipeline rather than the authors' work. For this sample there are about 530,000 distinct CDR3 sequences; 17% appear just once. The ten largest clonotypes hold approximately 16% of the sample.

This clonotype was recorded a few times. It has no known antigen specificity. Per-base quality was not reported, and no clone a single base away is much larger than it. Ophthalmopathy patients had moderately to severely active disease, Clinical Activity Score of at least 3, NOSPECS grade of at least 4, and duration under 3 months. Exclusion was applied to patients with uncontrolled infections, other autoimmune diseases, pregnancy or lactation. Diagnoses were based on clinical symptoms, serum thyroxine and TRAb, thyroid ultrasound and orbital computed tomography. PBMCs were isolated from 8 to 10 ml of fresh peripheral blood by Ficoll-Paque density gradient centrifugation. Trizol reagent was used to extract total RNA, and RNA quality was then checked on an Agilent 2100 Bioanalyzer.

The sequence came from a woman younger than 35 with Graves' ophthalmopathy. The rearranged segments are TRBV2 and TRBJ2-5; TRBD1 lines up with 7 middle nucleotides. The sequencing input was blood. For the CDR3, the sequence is CASNGDSRQETQYF. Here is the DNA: TGTGCCAGCAATGGGGACAGCCGCCAAGAGACCCAGTACTTC.